This T cell receptor beta chain was found in a study of shared clonotypes between healthy human individuals. The wider study: Donor composition was a couple of women and three men, aged 18 to 49.

Turning to this clone: Its antigen is as yet unknown.

Study-wide results and limits: A reduction in generation probabilities was seen for non-shared clonotypes relative to those shared by all four donors. Clonotype sharing across several donors was observed for roughly 5% of naive CD4 clonotypes.

Genomic DNA belonging to each subset was distributed in equal measure over several immunoSEQ plates. The repertoire was sequenced with immunoSEQ multiplex PCR; TCRdb's copy has only in-frame clones and lacks some. The sample contains roughly 1,100,000 clones, approximately 72% of which appear only once. The receptor was derived from a man between 18 and 35 years old in good health. The sequencing input was memory CD4+ T cells sorted from blood. As to subset: CD45RA-negative fraction.

The CDR3: CASSSLRQGIYGYTF. The CDR3 DNA reads TGTGCCAGCAGTTCCCTCCGGCAGGGTATCTATGGCTACACCTTC. The chain has TRBV6-5 and TRBJ1-2, with D possibly matching TRBD1 (5 bases). The CDR3 contains 15 residues. CDR1 is MNHEY and CDR2 is SVGAGI in the germline V gene. Deletions cut 4 bases from V and 4 bases from J, with 16 bases between.